The next 25 T cell receptor beta chains were all read from a single sample in a study of T cell repertoires in cytomegalovirus infection. Antigens of these TCRs are unknown. TCRdb used MiXCR to reprocess the reads, holding one entry per CDR3 protein. The table includes hundreds of thousands of distinct CDR3 sequences, more than 25% detected once. Sequencing used cultured CD8+ T cells from PBMCs, obtained from culture after CMV antigen stimulation. These receptors originate from a human donor in good health (CMV status not recorded). Some clones in this sample may be carry-over from other donors' samples.

The chain combines TRBV7-6 with TRBJ1-2, with D uncertain. This CDR3 has 14 amino acids. Germline assignment: CDR1 SGHVS and CDR2 FNYEAQ. V lost 10 bases and J 0 bases, leaving 15 bases between the germline ends. The CDR3 nucleotides read TGTGCCATCCTAGCCGACGGGCCTAACTATGGCTACACCTTC. It codes for CAILADGPNYGYTF.

The chain recombines TRBV6-1 with TRBJ2-2, with 7 bases identical to TRBD1. The CDR3 is 13 residues long. Germline lookup yields CDR1 MNHNS and CDR2 SASEGT. V trimming: 10 bases; J trimming: 2 bases; junction bases outside the gene matches: 4. CDR3 bases: TGTGCCACCGGGACAGACAACACCGGGGAGCTGTTTTTT. It is translated as CATGTDNTGELFF.

This clonotype appeared many times. The chain carries TRBV7-2 and TRBJ2-1; 9 positions agree with TRBD2. The CDR3 sequence is 17 residues long. The germline V gene has CDR1 SGHTA and CDR2 FQGNSA. V shed 3 bases, J shed 9 bases, and the junction held 15 bases outside the gene matches. This chain's CDR3 is CASSLGTSLFVVGEQFF. DNA for the CDR3: TGTGCCAGCAGCTTGGGGACTAGCCTCTTCGTAGTGGGTGAGCAGTTCTTC.

This clonotype was detected only a few times. V and J are TRBV7-6 and TRBJ2-3; 9 nucleotides line up with TRBD1. Germline CDR1 and CDR2: SGHVS and FNYEAQ. The CDR3 runs 16 residues. V was pared by 5 bases and J by 2 bases, with 8 bases of the junction left unmatched. DNA for the CDR3: TGTGCCAGCAGCCAAGGGACAGGGAGGAACACAGATACGCAGTATTTT. It yields the protein CASSQGTGRNTDTQYF.

This clonotype showed up just a few times. V is TRBV20-1 and J is TRBJ2-2; no clear D. This CDR3 comprises 10 residues. Germline V gives CDR1 DFQATT, CDR2 SNEGSKA (reference sequence). V shed 3 bases and J shed 7 bases, with 3 bases lying between them. This CDR3 is CSASFGELFF. In nucleotides, the CDR3 is TGCAGTGCTAGTTTCGGGGAGCTGTTTTTT.

This clonotype has just a few counts. The J gene is TRBJ2-7, the V gene TRBV7-9, with 7 nucleotides matching TRBD1. V gave up 1 base and J gave up 5 bases; unmatched junction bases: 5. Germline V gives CDR1 SEHNR, CDR2 FQNEAQ (reference sequence). The CDR3 totals 14 residues. The CDR3 bases are TGTGCCAGCAGCTTAGGACAGGGTTTCAACGAGCAGTACGTC. Its protein product is CASSLGQGFNEQYV.

The table lists this clonotype with a few counts. The chain links TRBV7-6 to TRBJ1-5, with unresolved D. The CDR3 extends over 16 amino acids. In germline, CDR1 is SGHVS, CDR2 FNYEAQ. V was trimmed by 6 bases and J by 7 bases, leaving 22 bases between them. The CDR3 here is CASSPYGRGFAQPQHF. The CDR3 DNA reads TGTGCCAGCAGTCCCTACGGAAGAGGCTTCGCGCAGCCCCAGCATTTT.

V gene TRBV7-6 combines with J gene TRBJ1-4; weak D call: TRBD1 (5 bases). The germline V gene encodes CDR1 SGHVS and CDR2 FNYEAQ. The germline V and J ends were trimmed by 5 bases and 7 bases, with 14 bases remaining between them. The CDR3 is 14 residues long. The CDR3 coding sequence is TGTGCCAGCAGCCCAGACAGATACGGTGAAAAACTGTTTTTT. This codes for CASSPDRYGEKLFF.

The genes are TRBV10-2 and TRBJ2-4, with D unclear. The V gene lost 2 bases and the J gene lost 9 bases, with 8 bases spanning the gap. The CDR3 covers 12 residues. Germline V gives CDR1 WSHSY, CDR2 SAAADI. The chain's CDR3 is CASSEGVVIQYF. The CDR3 DNA sequence: TGCGCCAGCAGTGAGGGGGTTGTCATTCAGTACTTC.

This clonotype has more than one count but fewer than ten. The chain uses TRBV10-3 and TRBJ1-1; D ambiguous. Germline loops: CDR1 ENHRY, CDR2 SYGVKD. Trimming shortened V by 0 bases and J by 3 bases, and 2 bases separated the two germline ends. The CDR3 runs 12 residues. The CDR3 nucleotides are TGTGCCATCAGTGAGTCTGACACTGAAGCTTTCTTT. Translating gives CAISESDTEAFF.

The gene calls are TRBV7-9 and TRBJ2-7; tentatively, D is TRBD1 (6 bases). V was cut by 2 bases and J by 2 bases, with 10 bases left in between. The CDR3 length is 14 residues. CDR1 is SEHNR and CDR2 is FQNEAQ in the germline V gene (reference sequence). This CDR3 is CASSLPGHTYEQYF. DNA for the CDR3: TGTGCCAGCAGCTTACCGGGACACACCTACGAGCAGTACTTC.

In DNA form, the CDR3 reads TGTGCCAGCAGTTTATCAAGGTTCGACAATGAGCAGTTCTTC. This sequence encodes CASSLSRFDNEQFF. V usage is TRBV27 and J usage is TRBJ2-1; no reliable D call. V lost 0 bases to trimming and J lost 5 bases, with 8 bases between them. The CDR3 is made up of 14 amino acids. The germline V gene encodes CDR1 MNHEY and CDR2 SMNVEV (reference sequence).

V is TRBV6-6 and J is TRBJ1-2; no clear D. Trimming took 2 bases from V and 4 from J, leaving 14 bases between them. CDR1 is MNHNY, CDR2 SVGAGI, per germline (reference sequence). This CDR3 has 15 amino acids. For the CDR3, the DNA is TGTGCCAGCAGTTACGGTCCGGGCGATCCCTATGGCTACACCTTC. Its protein is CASSYGPGDPYGYTF.

The table lists this clonotype with a few counts. The chain recombines TRBV10-2 with TRBJ2-7, with D perhaps assigned TRBD1 or TRBD2 (5 bases each). V lost 2 bases and J lost 1, with 12 bases in between. The CDR3 is made up of 15 amino acids. Germline values: CDR1 WSHSY, CDR2 SAAADI. The CDR3: CASSEPGDVSYEQYF. The DNA of the CDR3 is TGCGCCAGCAGTGAGCCCGGGGACGTATCCTACGAGCAGTACTTC.

The chain joins TRBV6-6 to TRBJ1-2, with D hard to call. V was clipped by 0 bases and J by 7 bases, with 18 bases between them. Per the germline V gene, CDR1 is MNHNY and CDR2 is SVGAGI (reference sequence). The CDR3 sequence is 16 residues long. This CDR3 is CASSYSKAAPRLGYTF. As DNA, the CDR3 is TGTGCCAGCAGTTACTCGAAGGCAGCCCCCCGTCTTGGCTACACCTTC.

The rearrangement joins TRBV7-3 to TRBJ2-6; D possibly uses TRBD1 or TRBD2 (6 bases each). In germline, CDR1 is SGHTA, CDR2 FQGTGA. CDR3 length: 18 amino acids. Trimming took off 1 base at V and 0 bases at J, with 13 bases between the two ends. CDR3: CASSLKWGALSGANVLTF. DNA of the CDR3: TGTGCCAGCAGCTTAAAGTGGGGGGCCCTCTCTGGGGCCAACGTCCTGACTTTC.

This clonotype occurred a few times. The chain uses TRBV11-2 and TRBJ2-5; the D gene is possibly TRBD1 (5 bases). CDR1 is SGHAT, CDR2 FQNNGV, per germline. The CDR3 consists of 15 residues. V dropped 1 base and J dropped 2 bases, with 11 bases sitting between them. DNA of the CDR3: TGTGCCAGCAGCTTAGTTGTGACAGAACAAGAGACCCAGTACTTC. This encodes CASSLVVTEQETQYF.

V and J are TRBV4-3 and TRBJ1-2; no definite D call. The V end was cut by 4 bases, the J end by 5 bases, with 17 bases between. This CDR3 region has 15 residues. Germline CDR1 LGHNA, CDR2 YSLEER. The CDR3 spells CASSPTLDSSYGYTF. The CDR3 nucleotides read TGCGCCAGCAGCCCCACCCTGGATTCTTCTTATGGCTACACCTTC.

This clonotype was detected only a few times. This chain connects TRBV2 to TRBJ1-1; maybe TRBD1 (6 bases). The V gene's germline CDR1 is SNHLY and CDR2 FYNNEI. V was pared by 9 bases and J by 4 bases, with 18 bases between. The CDR3 is 14 residues long. The CDR3: CARDLDSWGTEAFF. CDR3 nucleotides: TGTGCCAGAGACTTGGACAGTTGGGGCACTGAAGCTTTCTTT.

The chain recombines TRBV4-3 with TRBJ2-3; perhaps TRBD2 as D (6 bases). The CDR3 contains 14 residues. The germline V gene encodes CDR1 LGHNA and CDR2 YSLEER. V was cut by 8 bases and J by 4 bases, with 16 bases left in between. The CDR3 sequence: CASGGWGSADTQYF. CDR3 nucleotides: TGCGCCAGCGGGGGGTGGGGGTCGGCAGATACGCAGTATTTT.

The genes are TRBV7-8 and TRBJ1-1; TRBD1 might be the D (5 bases). Germline CDR1 and CDR2: SGHVS and FQNEAQ. This CDR3 contains 14 residues. Trimming left V 3 bases short and J 3 bases short, with 11 bases between. CDR3 in DNA: TGTGCCAGCAGCTTCGGGGGGGGTTACACTGAAGCTTTCTTT. Residues: CASSFGGGYTEAFF.

This clonotype came up a few times. This rearrangement joins TRBV19 to TRBJ2-7; TRBD2 aligns across 8 bases. Germline V gives CDR1 LNHDA, CDR2 SQIVND (reference sequence). V shed 6 bases and J 1 base; nucleotides not matched to a gene: 5. The CDR3 length is 14 residues. As DNA, the CDR3 is TGTGCCAGTAGCCGGGGGGGCGCTTCCTACGAGCAGTACTTC. This encodes CASSRGGASYEQYF.

The chain employs TRBV5-4 and TRBJ1-3; maybe TRBD1 (5 bases). This CDR3 region has 16 residues. The ends were cut back, 0 bases at V and 0 bases at J, with 10 bases in the middle. Germline loops: CDR1 SGHNT, CDR2 YYREEE (reference sequence). The CDR3 nucleotides read TGTGCCAGCAGCTTGGGACAGCAGAGCTCTGGAAACACCATATATTTT. It codes for CASSLGQQSSGNTIYF. Full variable domain (outside the CDR3, taken from reference TRBV5-4 and TRBJ1-3): ETGVTQSPTHLIKTRGQQVTLRCSSQSGHNTVSWYQQALGQGPQFIFQYYREEENGRGNFPPRFSGLQFPNYSSELNVNALELDDSALYLCASSLGQQSSGNTIYFGEGSWLTVV.

The rearrangement uses TRBV18 and TRBJ1-5; D unresolved. Germline-derived CDR1 and CDR2 are KGHSH and LQKENI. The CDR3 totals 15 residues. V was clipped by 3 bases and J by 0 bases, with 9 bases between them. In DNA form, the CDR3 reads TGTGCCAGCTCACCCCCGGACTATAGCAATCAGCCCCAGCATTTT. It translates to CASSPPDYSNQPQHF. Drawing the rest from reference TRBV18 and TRBJ1-5, the complete variable domain is NAGVMQNPRHLVRRRGQEARLRCSPMKGHSHVYWYRQLPEEGLKFMVYLQKENIIDESGMPKERFSAEFPKEGPSILRIQQVVRGDSAAYFCASSPPDYSNQPQHFGDGTRLSIL.

The chain uses TRBV28 and TRBJ1-4; 7 positions agree with TRBD1. The germline CDR1 and CDR2 sequences are MDHEN and SYDVKM. V was clipped by 6 bases and J by 8 bases; unmatched bases: 9. The CDR3 is made up of 14 amino acids. The CDR3 here is CASRLITDREKLFF. CDR3 in DNA: TGTGCCAGCAGGCTTATTACGGACAGGGAAAAACTGTTTTTT.